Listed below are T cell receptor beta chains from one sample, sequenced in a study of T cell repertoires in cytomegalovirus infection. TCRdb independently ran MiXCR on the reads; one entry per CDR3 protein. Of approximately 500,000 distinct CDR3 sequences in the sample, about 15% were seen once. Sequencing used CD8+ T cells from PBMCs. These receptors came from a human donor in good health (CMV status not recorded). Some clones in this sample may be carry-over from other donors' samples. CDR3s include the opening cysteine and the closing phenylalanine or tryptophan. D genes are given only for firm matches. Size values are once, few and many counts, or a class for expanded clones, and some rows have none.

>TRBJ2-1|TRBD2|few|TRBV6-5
TGTGCCAGCAGTTACAATTCCGGGACTAGTGATGGTGAGCAGTTCTTC
CASSYNSGTSDGEQFF
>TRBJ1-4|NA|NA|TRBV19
TGTGCCAGTAGTATACGGCCTGATGAAAAACTGTTTTTT
CASSIRPDEKLFF
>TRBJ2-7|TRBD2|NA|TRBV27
TGTGCCAGCAGTGCGTCAAGCGGGGTTCTCTCCTACGAGCAGTACTTC
CASSASSGVLSYEQYF
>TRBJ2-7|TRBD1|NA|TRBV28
TGTGTCAGCAGCTTGACAGGGGAAAGGGACGAGCAGTACTTC
CVSSLTGERDEQYF
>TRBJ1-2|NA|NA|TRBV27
TGTGCCAGCAGTTTAAGGGGGGCTAAACACTATGGCTACACCTTC
CASSLRGAKHYGYTF
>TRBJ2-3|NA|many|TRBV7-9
TGTGCCAGCAGCGGTATCGTGGGGGGACTCCCTCTCACAGATACGCAGTATTTT
CASSGIVGGLPLTDTQYF
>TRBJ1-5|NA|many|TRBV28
TGTGCCAGCAGTTTATGGGCAGAAAGCAATCAGCCCCAGCATTTT
CASSLWAESNQPQHF
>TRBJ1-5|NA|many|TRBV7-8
TGTGCCAGCAGCTCGGACGGTGTTTATCAGCCCCAGCATTTT
CASSSDGVYQPQHF
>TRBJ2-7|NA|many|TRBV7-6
TGTGCCAGCAGCGTACGTATCATAACAGGTGAAAGCTCCTACGAGCAGTACTTC
CASSVRIITGESSYEQYF
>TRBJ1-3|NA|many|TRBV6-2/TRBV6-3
TGTGCCAGCGAGGGCTCTGGAAACACCATATATTTT
CASEGSGNTIYF
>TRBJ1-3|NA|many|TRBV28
TGTGCCAGCAGCCCTAATATCAGGAGCTCTGGAAACACCATATATTTT
CASSPNIRSSGNTIYF
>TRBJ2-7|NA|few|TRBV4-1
TGCGCCAGCAGCCAAGGATGGGGCTACGAGCAGTACTTC
CASSQGWGYEQYF
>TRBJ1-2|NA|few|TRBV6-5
TGTGCCAGCAGCGCGGGACCTCTGGATGGCTACACCTTC
CASSAGPLDGYTF
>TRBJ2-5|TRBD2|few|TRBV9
TGTGCCAGCAGCGTGGGCGGGGGGGCCGGGACCCAGTACTTC
CASSVGGGAGTQYF
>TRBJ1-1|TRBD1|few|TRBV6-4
TGTGCCAGCAGTGAGACAGGGGATTACAACACTGAAGCTTTCTTT
CASSETGDYNTEAFF
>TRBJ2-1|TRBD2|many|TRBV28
TGTGCCAGCACCCCCGGACTAGCGGGAGAGGATGAGCAGTTCTTC
CASTPGLAGEDEQFF
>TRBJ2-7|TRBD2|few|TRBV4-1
TGTGCCAGCCGTACTAGCGGAACTGCCTACGAGCAGTACTTC
CASRTSGTAYEQYF
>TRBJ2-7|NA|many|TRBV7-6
TGTGCCAGCAGCCATCCTTGGGACCAGAAAATTTCGTGGGATTACGAGCAGTACTTC
CASSHPWDQKISWDYEQYF
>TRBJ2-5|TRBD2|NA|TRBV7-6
TGTGCCAGCAGCTTAGATACTGTGGCGGGGGGGCCAGGGGAGACCCAGTACTTC
CASSLDTVAGGPGETQYF
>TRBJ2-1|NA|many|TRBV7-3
TGTGCCAGCAGCTTAGGTACTAGTGATGAGCAGTTCTTC
CASSLGTSDEQFF
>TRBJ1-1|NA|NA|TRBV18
TGTGCCAGCTCAACTTCCGGGACGGCCCTTGAAGCTTACTTT
CASSTSGTALEAYF
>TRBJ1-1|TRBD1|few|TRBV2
TGTGCCAGCATTTCTGACCGGACAGGCGTCATGAACACTGAAGCTTTCTTT
CASISDRTGVMNTEAFF
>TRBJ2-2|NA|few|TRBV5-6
TGTGCCAGCAGCCGTATGGGCTTTCGGTTTGGGGTGCCCGGGGAGCTGTTTTTT
CASSRMGFRFGVPGELFF
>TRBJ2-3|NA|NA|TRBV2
TGTGCCAGCAGTGAAGCGCTAAGTATAATAGGAGATACGCAGTATTTT
CASSEALSIIGDTQYF
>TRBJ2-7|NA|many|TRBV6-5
TGTGCCAGCAGGACCCAAAGCTCCTACGAGCAGTACTTC
CASRTQSSYEQYF
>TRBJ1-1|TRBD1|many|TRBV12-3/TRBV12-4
TGTGCCAGCAGTGGCTTGTGGCAGGGGGCGCGAACTGAAGCTTTCTTT
CASSGLWQGARTEAFF
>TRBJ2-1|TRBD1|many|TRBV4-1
TGCGCCAGCAGCCAAGAACGGACAGGGTTCGGCTTTTCCTATGAGCAGTTCTTC
CASSQERTGFGFSYEQFF
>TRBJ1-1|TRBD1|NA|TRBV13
TGTGCCAGCAGCATTTGGGACAGAAGAAACACTGAAGCTTTCTTT
CASSIWDRRNTEAFF
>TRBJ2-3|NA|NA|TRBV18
TGTGCCAGCTCACACCTCGGGTACCCCCATAGCACAGATACGCAGTATTTT
CASSHLGYPHSTDTQYF
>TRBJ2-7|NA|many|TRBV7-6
TGTGCCTCCTCGGAGGGCTATGAGCAGTACTTC
CASSEGYEQYF
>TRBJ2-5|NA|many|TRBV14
TGTGCCAGCAGCCAAGGGGGAGAGGGTTCACAAGAGACCCAGTACTTC
CASSQGGEGSQETQYF
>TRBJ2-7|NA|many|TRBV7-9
TGTGCCAGCAGCGGGACACCGAGCTCCTACGAGCAGTACTTC
CASSGTPSSYEQYF
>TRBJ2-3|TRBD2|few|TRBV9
TGTGCCAGCAGCGTGAGTGGGACTAGCGGGAGAGGCACAGATACGCAGTATTTT
CASSVSGTSGRGTDTQYF
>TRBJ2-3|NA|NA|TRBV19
TGTGCCAGTAGCATAAGGGACTCCGAGACAGATACGCAGTATTTT
CASSIRDSETDTQYF
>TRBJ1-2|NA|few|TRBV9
TGTGCCAGCAGCGCCTCTCCACAGGAGAACCCTAACTATGGCTACACCTTC
CASSASPQENPNYGYTF
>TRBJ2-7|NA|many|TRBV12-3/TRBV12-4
TGTGCCAGCAGTTCGATACGGACTCCCCTATACGAGCAGTACTTC
CASSSIRTPLYEQYF
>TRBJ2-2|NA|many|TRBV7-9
TGTGCCAACGGAGGGCCGAACACCGGGGAGCTGTTTTTT
CANGGPNTGELFF
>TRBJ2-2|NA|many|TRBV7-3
TGTGCCAGCAGCCTCACAGGGTTACCGAACACCGGGGAGCTGTTTTTT
CASSLTGLPNTGELFF
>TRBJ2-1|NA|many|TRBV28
TGTGCCAGCAGTCCTAGGACTTTTAGCTCCTACAATGAGCAGTTCTTC
CASSPRTFSSYNEQFF
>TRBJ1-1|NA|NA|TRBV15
TGTGCCACCAGCAGACCCTCCGGGGACACTGAAGCTTTCTTT
CATSRPSGDTEAFF
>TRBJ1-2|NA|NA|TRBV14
TGTGCCAGCAGCCAAGATCTCCAGGTTCCTATATATGGCTACACCTTC
CASSQDLQVPIYGYTF
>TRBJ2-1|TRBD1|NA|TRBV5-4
TGTGCCAGCAGAGGGACAGGGGACAATGAGCAGTTCTTC
CASRGTGDNEQFF
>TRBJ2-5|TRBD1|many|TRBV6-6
TGTGCCAGCAGTTACGACAGGGCGATAGGGAAGACCCAGTACTTC
CASSYDRAIGKTQYF
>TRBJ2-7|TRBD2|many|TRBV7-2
TGTGCCAGCAGCTTAGAAGGGACGGCGGGAGACGAGCAGTACTTC
CASSLEGTAGDEQYF
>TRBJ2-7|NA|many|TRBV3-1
TGTGCCAGCAGCCAAGGAGATGGGGGATTCTACTACGAGCAGTACTTC
CASSQGDGGFYYEQYF
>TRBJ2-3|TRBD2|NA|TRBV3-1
TGTGCCAGCAGCCTAGCGGGAGAGGAAGCAGATACGCAGTATTTT
CASSLAGEEADTQYF
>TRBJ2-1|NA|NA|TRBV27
TGTGCCAGCAAGAAGGACTCGAGCTCCTACAATGAGCAGTTCTTC
CASKKDSSSYNEQFF
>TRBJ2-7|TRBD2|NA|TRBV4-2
TGTGCCAGCAGCCAAGATAGAGGGCTAGCGGGAGGGCCGGACTACGAGCAGTACTTC
CASSQDRGLAGGPDYEQYF
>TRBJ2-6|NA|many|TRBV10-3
TGTGCCATCAGTGAGACCGATTCCGGGGGATCAGGGGCCAACGTCCTGACTTTC
CAISETDSGGSGANVLTF
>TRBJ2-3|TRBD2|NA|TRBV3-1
TGTGCCAGCAGCCAAGACGGGACTAGCGCGGATACGCAGTATTTT
CASSQDGTSADTQYF
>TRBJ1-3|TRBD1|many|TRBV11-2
TGTGCCAGCAGCTTATGGGACAGTGGTGCCAGAAACACCATATATTTT
CASSLWDSGARNTIYF
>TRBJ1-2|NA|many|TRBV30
TGTGCCTGCCGGACACGGCTCTATGGCTACACCTTC
CACRTRLYGYTF